A selection of T cell receptor beta chains follows, all from one sample in a study of CD8+CD57+ T cells in acquired aplastic anemia. TCRdb itself ran the reads through MiXCR, one entry per CDR3 protein. The profile shows fewer than 250,000 distinct CDR3 sequences, approximately 50% of them singletons. The sequenced material came from sorted CD4+, CD8+, or CD8+CD57+ T cells (not recorded which) from PBMCs. The receptors were sampled from a human donor with aplastic anemia. Each CDR3 is given with its conserved first and last residue. D genes are given only for firm matches. The listing skips clone size in some rows; elsewhere it reads once, few, many or a size class.

d_gene	abundance	v_gene	j_gene	CDR3nt	CDR3aa
NA	many	TRBV5-6	TRBJ2-1	TGTGCCAGCAGCTCGCAGGGAAATGAGCAGTTCTTC	CASSSQGNEQFF
NA	once	TRBV6-6	TRBJ2-3	TGTGCCAGCAGTGACTCTGCGGGATCCTACAATGAGCAGTATTTT	CASSDSAGSYNEQYF
TRBD1	NA	TRBV29-1	TRBJ1-4	TGCAGCGTTGGGGACAGGGCAGGGGAAAAACTGTTTTTT	CSVGDRAGEKLFF
NA	few	TRBV4-1	TRBJ2-7	TGCGCCAGCAGCCAATACGGGGGCAGCTCCTACGAGCAGTACTTC	CASSQYGGSSYEQYF
NA	NA	TRBV7-3	TRBJ2-2	TGTGCCAGCAGCCCCCCGCCCGGGGCAGAGAGGGGCGGGGAGCTGTTTTTT	CASSPPPGAERGGELFF
TRBD1	many	TRBV7-6	TRBJ2-1	TGTGCCAGCAGCTTAGAGCCAGGGGGCGCTTACAATGAGCAGTTCTTC	CASSLEPGGAYNEQFF
NA	many	TRBV30	TRBJ2-1	TGTGCCTGGAGTGTACGCGACAATGAGCAGTTCTTC	CAWSVRDNEQFF
NA	NA	TRBV29-1	TRBJ1-1	TGCAGCGTTGGGGGGTTAGGTCACACTGAAGCTTTCTTT	CSVGGLGHTEAFF
TRBD1	many	TRBV5-6	TRBJ2-3	TGTGCCAGCAGCCGTTACTACAGGGGAAAAGATACGCAGTATTTT	CASSRYYRGKDTQYF
NA	NA	TRBV7-2	TRBJ2-2	TGTGCCAGCACTGGGCAGCGGGAGCTGTTTTTT	CASTGQRELFF
NA	many	TRBV25-1	TRBJ2-7	TGTGCCAGCAGTGAATCGGGACTGGACGAGCAGTACTTC	CASSESGLDEQYF
NA	many	TRBV9	TRBJ1-5	TGTGCCAGCAGCTCTGAACAGGGAGGACAGCCCCAGCATTTT	CASSSEQGGQPQHF
NA	NA	TRBV6-2/TRBV6-3	TRBJ1-6	TGTGCCAGCAGCGAGACAGATCCCAGCTCCTATAATTCACCCCTCCACTTT	CASSETDPSSYNSPLHF
NA	NA	TRBV24-1	TRBJ1-6	TGTGCCAGCAGTTCCCCATCACCCCTCCACTTT	CASSSPSPLHF
NA	NA	TRBV4-3	TRBJ1-4	TGCGCCAGCAGCCAAAACAACCAGGGGACTAATGAAAAACTGTTTTTT	CASSQNNQGTNEKLFF
NA	many	TRBV7-9	TRBJ1-3	TGTGCCAGCAGCTTACTAGACTCTGGAAACACCATATATTTT	CASSLLDSGNTIYF